The clone carrying this T cell receptor beta chain was seen many times. The CDR3 has 15 amino acids. Germline V lookup: CDR1 SGHAT, CDR2 FQDESV (reference sequence). V was clipped by 5 bases and J by 2 bases, with 13 bases between them. This entry belongs to a study of blood T cells in healthy people across ages. Alongside a J-beta primer mix, a sample-barcoded 5' primer served in a second PCR lasting 7 to 11 cycles. TCRdb ran MiXCR on the 5' RACE reads and lists one entry per CDR3 protein. The data contain approximately 1.5 million distinct CDR3 sequences, around 36% of them singletons. The clonotype comes from a young woman in good health. The sample taken for sequencing was blood. The chain links TRBV11-1 to TRBJ2-1, with D perhaps TRBD1 (6 bases). The CDR3 DNA follows: TGTGCCAGCAGCCCGGGGAAGGGGGCCTACAATGAGCAGTTCTTC. This encodes CASSPGKGAYNEQFF. The full variable domain, rest sourced from reference TRBV11-1 and TRBJ2-1, is EAEVAQSPRYKITEKSQAVAFWCDPISGHATLYWYRQILGQGPELLVQFQDESVVDDSQLPKDRFSAERLKGVDSTLKIQPAELGDSAMYLCASSPGKGAYNEQFFGPGTRLTVL.